A selection of T cell receptor beta chains follows, all from one sample in a study of T cell repertoires in cytomegalovirus infection. TCRdb reanalysed the reads using MiXCR and keeps one entry per CDR3 protein. The table lists 480,000 or so distinct CDR3 sequences, around 11% of them singletons. The specimen was PBMCs. All receptors derive from a human donor in good health (CMV status not recorded). Some clones in this sample may be carry-over from other donors' samples. Both conserved end residues are part of each CDR3.

v_call,cdr3_aa
TRBV14,CASSQTRQGAFGNHQPQHF
TRBV7-9,CASSRTSGTPSQPQHF
TRBV11-2,CASSLASREGVTKNIQYF
TRBV19,CASSRDPGGYQPQHF
TRBV20-1,CSASGTGGMYEQYF
TRBV7-8,CASSESSGLAKNIQYF
TRBV6-4,CASSDSPGGDPVYSNQPQHF
TRBV7-2,CASSSSRGNQPQHF
TRBV4-2,CASSLSGASSGANVLTF
TRBV27,CASSFRRTGGAAEAFF
TRBV19,CASSISPPGSPGKNEQFF
TRBV20-1,CSASLHSNQPQHF
TRBV10-3,CAISESKETQYF
TRBV6-1,CASTESLRVTGELFF
TRBV12-3/TRBV12-4,CASSPRNSGGDFSTDTQYF
TRBV20-1,CSGLLAGGLSNEQFF
TRBV12-5,CASGRDSHPMGGYTF
TRBV29-1,CSVRRQGSYEQYF
TRBV28,CASNRDSKAEEETQYF
TRBV27,CARPPRANEQFF
TRBV18,CASSPQGVLQETQYF
TRBV5-1,CASSLEGQNSPLHF
TRBV7-2,CALGEDTQYF
TRBV7-8,CASSSPRLYEQYF
TRBV5-6,CASTTSGTGANVLTF
TRBV7-2,CASSLVKGAGQPQHF
TRBV7-9,CASSNRLAGGTDTQYF
TRBV7-2,CASSFRVMDEKLFF
TRBV19,CACSTVGGQPQHF
TRBV11-2,CASSPGVAGSNEQFF
TRBV14,CASSHYPWRTSGGAGANVLTF
TRBV4-2,CASSRSGRVDTQYF
TRBV5-5,CASSLWQGANEQFF
TRBV29-1,CSVGAPLGELFF
TRBV6-6,CASSTNGGDEKLFF
TRBV7-9,CASSSGSGSSGTGELFF
TRBV20-1,CSARLPGQGGGELFF
TRBV19,CASYRTGELFF
TRBV5-6,CASSLALVSQETQYF
TRBV6-6,CASSYGGTGGYEQYF
TRBV6-2/TRBV6-3,CASRPTARGGYTF
TRBV12-5,CASGLVGAGVGYTGELFF
TRBV7-3,CASSSPSSYNEQFF
TRBV7-2,CASSLRGQHNEKLFF
TRBV28,CASSFGGGLTSPLHF
TRBV5-6,CASSLGQTNSPLHF
TRBV6-1,CASKIDLNTGELFF
TRBV14,CASSQWAGAEQFF
TRBV19,CASSTGRNSYEQYF
TRBV29-1,CSVAGWQGGPEQYF
TRBV3-1,CASSPTRQRTQYF